This is a list of T cell receptor beta chains from one sample in a study of T cells after yellow fever vaccination. In TCRdb, the 5' RACE reads were re-called with MiXCR into one record per CDR3 protein. The sample lists about 220,000 distinct CDR3 sequences, 5.5% to 8.5% seen once, with approximately 0.99% in the top ten. The input for sequencing was CD4+ T cells sorted from PBMCs, taken on the day of the yellow fever booster vaccination. The receptors originated from a man aged 30-40 years who received the YFV17D yellow fever vaccine. Both conserved end residues are part of each CDR3. A D gene is named only where the DNA matches it firmly. Size is stated for part of the rows, as once, few or many counts, or as a class when the clone is expanded.

abundance | j_gene | v_gene | d_gene | CDR3aa | CDR3nt
many | TRBJ2-1 | TRBV7-9 | TRBD1 | CASSPDRVPWNEQFF | TGTGCCAGCAGCCCGGACAGGGTCCCATGGAATGAGCAGTTCTTC
few | TRBJ2-7 | TRBV5-5 | TRBD1 | CASNRGDEQYF | TGTGCCAGCAACAGGGGTGACGAGCAGTACTTC
many | TRBJ2-7 | TRBV28 | TRBD2 | CATGRGDVHEQYF | TGTGCCACGGGTCGGGGGGATGTCCACGAGCAGTACTTC
NA | TRBJ1-1 | TRBV7-9 | NA | CASSTTGTRKTEAFF | TGTGCCAGCAGCACGACCGGGACCCGGAAGACTGAAGCTTTCTTT
few | TRBJ2-3 | TRBV12-3/TRBV12-4 | NA | CASRRDPSTDTQYF | TGTGCCAGCAGACGGGACCCCAGCACAGATACGCAGTATTTT
NA | TRBJ2-5 | TRBV6-2/TRBV6-3 | NA | CAAAQARGLMKETQYF | TGTGCCGCAGCTCAGGCCAGGGGCCTCATGAAAGAGACCCAGTACTTC
few | TRBJ2-5 | TRBV5-5 | NA | CASSRIYSPQETQYF | TGTGCCAGCAGCCGAATATACAGTCCACAAGAGACCCAGTACTTC
few | TRBJ2-5 | TRBV20-1 | TRBD2 | CSARVPGGETQYF | TGCAGTGCTAGGGTCCCGGGAGGAGAGACCCAGTACTTC
many | TRBJ2-5 | TRBV7-2 | NA | CASSPTGFETQYF | TGTGCCAGCAGCCCCACAGGGTTTGAGACCCAGTACTTC
many | TRBJ2-3 | TRBV12-3/TRBV12-4 | TRBD1 | CASTGQGVADTQYF | TGTGCCAGCACCGGACAGGGGGTAGCAGATACGCAGTATTTT
NA | TRBJ2-1 | TRBV20-1 | NA | CSARDLTGYNEQFF | TGCAGTGCTAGGGACTTAACGGGGTACAATGAGCAGTTCTTC
NA | TRBJ2-7 | TRBV20-1 | TRBD2 | CSARGTSNYEQYF | TGCAGTGCTAGGGGGACTAGTAACTACGAGCAGTACTTC
few | TRBJ2-3 | TRBV30 | TRBD2 | CASSGGRTDTQYF | TGTGCCTCTAGCGGGGGACGCACAGATACGCAGTATTTT
NA | TRBJ1-1 | TRBV19 | NA | CASSIANRPTEAFF | TGTGCCAGTAGTATAGCTAACAGGCCCACTGAAGCTTTCTTT
few | TRBJ2-2 | TRBV12-5 | TRBD2 | CASGLVRAGGRTGELFF | TGTGCTAGTGGTTTGGTACGAGCGGGAGGACGCACCGGGGAGCTGTTTTTT
few | TRBJ2-5 | TRBV14 | NA | CASSSLRGQETQYF | TGTGCCAGCAGCTCCCTACGGGGGCAAGAGACCCAGTACTTC
few | TRBJ1-1 | TRBV5-5 | TRBD1 | CASSLAEGAFNTEAFF | TGTGCCAGCAGCTTGGCCGAGGGGGCGTTCAACACTGAAGCTTTCTTT
few | TRBJ2-5 | TRBV7-2 | TRBD1 | CASSHGTGRQETQYF | TGTGCCAGCAGCCACGGGACAGGGCGGCAAGAGACCCAGTACTTC
many | TRBJ1-1 | TRBV12-3/TRBV12-4 | NA | CASSYTGEAFF | TGTGCCAGCAGTTACACCGGGGAAGCTTTCTTT
NA | TRBJ2-3 | TRBV27 | NA | CASSRRPSGTDTQYF | TGTGCCAGCAGTCGACGCCCTTCGGGCACAGATACGCAGTATTTT
few | TRBJ2-2 | TRBV7-7 | NA | CASSTMANTGELFF | TGTGCCAGCAGCACGATGGCGAACACCGGGGAGCTGTTTTTT
NA | TRBJ1-2 | TRBV12-3/TRBV12-4 | NA | CASSLSLYGYTF | TGTGCCAGCAGTTTGAGTCTATATGGCTACACCTTC
many | TRBJ2-3 | TRBV18 | TRBD2 | CASSPPSGSMGDTQYF | TGTGCCAGCTCACCCCCGAGCGGGAGTATGGGGGATACGCAGTATTTT
NA | TRBJ2-7 | TRBV24-1 | NA | CATSDSPPNDYEQYF | TGTGCCACCAGTGATTCACCACCGAACGACTACGAGCAGTACTTC
NA | TRBJ2-7 | TRBV27 | TRBD2 | CASSLVVGEGYEQYF | TGTGCCAGCAGTTTAGTGGTTGGGGAGGGCTACGAGCAGTACTTC
many | TRBJ2-5 | TRBV5-1 | NA | CASSLEWVPRQETQYF | TGCGCCAGCAGCTTGGAATGGGTGCCCCGGCAGGAGACCCAGTACTTC
many | TRBJ1-6 | TRBV20-1 | NA | CSARDPLREGDSPLHF | TGCAGTGCTAGAGATCCTCTGAGGGAAGGGGATTCACCCCTCCACTTT
few | TRBJ2-1 | TRBV5-1 | TRBD2 | CASSRRLAGVEQFF | TGCGCCAGCAGCAGGAGACTAGCGGGAGTGGAACAGTTCTTC
NA | TRBJ1-2 | TRBV29-1 | NA | CSVEPDRANYGYTF | TGCAGCGTTGAACCGGACAGAGCTAACTATGGCTACACCTTC
NA | TRBJ2-7 | TRBV29-1 | TRBD2 | CSVYRRGGYEQYF | TGCAGCGTTTACCGGCGGGGGGGATACGAGCAGTACTTC
many | TRBJ1-2 | TRBV7-9 | TRBD1 | CASNRGQGDYGYTF | TGTGCCAGCAACCGGGGACAGGGTGACTATGGCTACACCTTC
few | TRBJ2-1 | TRBV20-1 | TRBD2 | CSARLPGLAGSEQFF | TGCAGTGCTAGACTGCCGGGACTAGCGGGATCTGAGCAGTTCTTC
NA | TRBJ2-5 | TRBV12-3/TRBV12-4 | TRBD1 | CASSRQGAKETQYF | TGTGCCAGCAGTAGACAGGGGGCGAAAGAGACCCAGTACTTC
few | TRBJ2-7 | TRBV12-3/TRBV12-4 | NA | CASKLGAYEQYF | TGTGCCAGCAAGCTAGGGGCCTACGAGCAGTACTTC
many | TRBJ2-1 | TRBV2 | NA | CASSEPRMGMVAYNEQFF | TGTGCCAGCAGTGAACCCCGAATGGGAATGGTCGCCTACAATGAGCAGTTCTTC
many | TRBJ2-7 | TRBV20-1 | TRBD2 | CSAERAGGSEQYF | TGCAGTGCTGAAAGAGCGGGGGGCTCCGAGCAGTACTTC
few | TRBJ2-7 | TRBV7-2 | TRBD1 | CASSLKTTGIGPNEQYF | TGTGCCAGCAGCCTTAAAACGACAGGGATTGGGCCAAACGAGCAGTACTTC
NA | TRBJ1-2 | TRBV20-1 | NA | CSASTGGYGYTF | TGCAGTGCGTCGACAGGAGGCTATGGCTACACCTTC
NA | TRBJ2-3 | TRBV7-9 | NA | CASSPLRGTPLDTQYF | TGTGCCAGCAGCCCCCTCCGGGGGACGCCCCTAGATACGCAGTATTTT
many | TRBJ1-5 | TRBV10-3 | NA | CATTGDMAQPQHF | TGTGCCACAACAGGAGATATGGCTCAGCCCCAGCATTTT
few | TRBJ2-7 | TRBV3-1 | NA | CASSQDGKYEQYF | TGTGCCAGCAGCCAAGACGGTAAATACGAGCAGTACTTC
few | TRBJ1-2 | TRBV6-5 | NA | CASSYSRFSYGYTF | TGTGCCAGCAGTTACTCAAGGTTTTCCTATGGCTACACCTTC
few | TRBJ2-3 | TRBV6-5 | NA | CASSYPTLNTQYF | TGTGCCAGCAGTTATCCCACTTTAAATACGCAGTATTTT
NA | TRBJ2-3 | TRBV20-1 | NA | CSARKGSAASTDTQYF | TGCAGTGCTAGAAAAGGCTCGGCGGCTAGCACAGATACGCAGTATTTT
many | TRBJ2-1 | TRBV14 | TRBD2 | CASSQERASGQFF | TGTGCCAGCAGCCAAGAACGGGCTAGCGGGCAGTTCTTC
NA | TRBJ2-5 | TRBV24-1 | NA | CATSEEHWEGETQHF | TGTGCCACCAGTGAGGAGCACTGGGAAGGGGAGACCCAGCACTTC
many | TRBJ2-7 | TRBV29-1 | NA | CSVHGTYEQYF | TGCAGCGTACACGGAACCTACGAGCAGTACTTC
many | TRBJ2-7 | TRBV7-6 | NA | CASSLEGGHEQYF | TGTGCCAGCAGCTTAGAAGGAGGGCACGAGCAGTACTTC
few | TRBJ2-6 | TRBV11-1 | NA | CASSLGVSGRAGANVLTF | TGTGCCAGCAGCTTAGGCGTCTCGGGCAGGGCTGGGGCCAACGTCCTGACTTTC
NA | TRBJ2-3 | TRBV24-1 | TRBD2 | CATSEPKRDPDTQYF | TGTGCCACCAGTGAGCCAAAGCGGGACCCAGATACGCAGTATTTT
few | TRBJ1-2 | TRBV10-2 | NA | CASSESSGQGYGYTF | TGCGCCAGCAGTGAGTCCTCAGGCCAAGGGTATGGCTACACCTTC